Sequencing of this TCR beta chain was carried out in a study of identical twins. V was cut by 0 bases and J by 0 bases, with 10 bases left in between. This CDR3 spans 16 amino acids. Germline V gene sequence: CDR1 SGHRS, CDR2 YFSETQ. TCRdb independently ran MiXCR on the 5' RACE reads; one entry per CDR3 protein. The sample has 1.5 million to 2 million distinct CDR3 sequences, about 30% seen once; the top ten hold about 0.27%. The sample holds many counts of this clonotype. The chain has TRBV5-1 and TRBJ2-1; D not resolved. Input material: cord blood. The source of this sequence is a newborn girl in good health. The CDR3 region is CASSLGIFSSYNEQFF. The CDR3 DNA reads as TGCGCCAGCAGCTTGGGGATTTTCAGCTCCTACAATGAGCAGTTCTTC. The full variable domain, completed using reference TRBV5-1 and TRBJ2-1, is KAGVTQTPRYLIKTRGQQVTLSCSPISGHRSVSWYQQTPGQGLQFLFEYFSETQRNKGNFPGRFSGRQFSNSRSEMNVSTLELGDSALYLCASSLGIFSSYNEQFFGPGTRLTVL.